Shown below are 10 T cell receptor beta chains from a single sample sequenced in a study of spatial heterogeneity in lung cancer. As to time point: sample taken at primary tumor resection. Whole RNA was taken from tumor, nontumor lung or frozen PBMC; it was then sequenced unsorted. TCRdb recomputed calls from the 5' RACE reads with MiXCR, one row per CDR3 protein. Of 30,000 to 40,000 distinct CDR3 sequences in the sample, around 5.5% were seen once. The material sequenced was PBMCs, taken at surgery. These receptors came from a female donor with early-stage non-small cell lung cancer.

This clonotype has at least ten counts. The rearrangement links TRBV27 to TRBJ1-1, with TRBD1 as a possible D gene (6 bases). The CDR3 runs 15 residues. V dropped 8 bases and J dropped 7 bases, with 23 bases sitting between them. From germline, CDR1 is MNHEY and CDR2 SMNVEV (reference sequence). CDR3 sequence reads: CASYSPPLGGGEAFF. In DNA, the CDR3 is TGTGCCAGCTACTCTCCTCCCCTCGGAGGGGGTGAAGCTTTCTTT.

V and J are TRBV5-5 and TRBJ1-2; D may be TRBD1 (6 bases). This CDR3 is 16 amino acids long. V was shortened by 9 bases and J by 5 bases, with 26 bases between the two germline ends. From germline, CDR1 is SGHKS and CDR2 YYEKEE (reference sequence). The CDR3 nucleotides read TGTGCCACAGCAGCTGAGTCTCTAGGACAGAGTTATGGCTACACCTTC. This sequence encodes CATAAESLGQSYGYTF. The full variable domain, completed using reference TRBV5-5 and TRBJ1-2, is DAGVTQSPTHLIKTRGQQVTLRCSPISGHKSVSWYQQVLGQGPQFIFQYYEKEERGRGNFPDRFSARQFPNYSSELNVNALLLGDSALYLCATAAESLGQSYGYTFGSGTRLTVV.

The CDR3 reads CASSEGASIYGYTF. In nucleotides, the CDR3 is TGTGCCAGCAGTGAGGGGGCGTCGATCTATGGCTACACCTTC. V gene TRBV2 combines with J gene TRBJ1-2; tentative D call: TRBD1 (6 bases). This CDR3 contains 14 residues. V was shortened by 3 bases and J by 4 bases, with 12 bases between the two germline ends. Germline CDR1 SNHLY, CDR2 FYNNEI.

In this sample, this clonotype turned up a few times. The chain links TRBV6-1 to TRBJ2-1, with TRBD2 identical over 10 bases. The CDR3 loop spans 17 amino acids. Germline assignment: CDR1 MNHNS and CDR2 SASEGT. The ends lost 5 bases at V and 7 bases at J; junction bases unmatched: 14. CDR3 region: CASSPFSGGPRENEQFF. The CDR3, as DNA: TGTGCCAGCAGTCCTTTTAGCGGGGGGCCCCGAGAGAATGAGCAGTTCTTC.

This chain's CDR3 is CASSLSGSPGTDTQYF. The CDR3 DNA sequence: TGTGCCAGCAGCTTATCGGGATCTCCTGGCACAGATACGCAGTATTTT. The chain joins TRBV7-3 to TRBJ2-3; maybe TRBD2 (5 bases). The CDR3 has 16 residues. V was cut by 2 bases and J by 1 base, with 13 bases left in between. Germline V gene sequence: CDR1 SGHTA, CDR2 FQGTGA.

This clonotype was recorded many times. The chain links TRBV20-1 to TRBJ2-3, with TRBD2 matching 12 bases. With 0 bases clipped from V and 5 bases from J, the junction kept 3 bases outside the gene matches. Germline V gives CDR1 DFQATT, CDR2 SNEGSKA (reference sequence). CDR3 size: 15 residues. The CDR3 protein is CSARDPTSGGDTQYF. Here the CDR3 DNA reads TGCAGTGCTAGAGATCCGACTAGCGGGGGAGATACGCAGTATTTT.

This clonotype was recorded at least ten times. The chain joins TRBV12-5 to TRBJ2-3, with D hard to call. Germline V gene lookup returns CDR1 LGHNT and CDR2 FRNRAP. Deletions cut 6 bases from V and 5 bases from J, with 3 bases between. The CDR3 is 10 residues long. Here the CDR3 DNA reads TGTGCTAGTGGGATAGATACGCAGTATTTT. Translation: CASGIDTQYF.

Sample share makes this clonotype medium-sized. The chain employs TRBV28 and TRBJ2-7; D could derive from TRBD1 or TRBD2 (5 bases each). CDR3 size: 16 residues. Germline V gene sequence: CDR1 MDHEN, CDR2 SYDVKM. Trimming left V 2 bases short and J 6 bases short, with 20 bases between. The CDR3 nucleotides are TGTGCCAGCAGTTTAATGGTGTTCGGGGACCAAAGCGAGCAGTACTTC. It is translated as CASSLMVFGDQSEQYF.

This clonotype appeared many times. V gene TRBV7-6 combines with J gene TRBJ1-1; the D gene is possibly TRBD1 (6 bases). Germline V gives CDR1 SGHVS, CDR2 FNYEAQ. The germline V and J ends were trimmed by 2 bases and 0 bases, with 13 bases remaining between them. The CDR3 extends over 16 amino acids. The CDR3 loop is CASSLTRGEMNTEAFF. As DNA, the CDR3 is TGTGCCAGCAGCTTAACCAGGGGTGAAATGAACACTGAAGCTTTCTTT.

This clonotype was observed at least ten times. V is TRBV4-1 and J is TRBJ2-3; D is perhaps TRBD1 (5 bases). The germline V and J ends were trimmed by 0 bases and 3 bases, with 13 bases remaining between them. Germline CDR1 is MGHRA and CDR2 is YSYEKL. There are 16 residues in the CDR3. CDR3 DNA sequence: TGCGCCAGCAGCCAAGAATCCAGGGTATGGACAGATACGCAGTATTTT. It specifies CASSQESRVWTDTQYF.